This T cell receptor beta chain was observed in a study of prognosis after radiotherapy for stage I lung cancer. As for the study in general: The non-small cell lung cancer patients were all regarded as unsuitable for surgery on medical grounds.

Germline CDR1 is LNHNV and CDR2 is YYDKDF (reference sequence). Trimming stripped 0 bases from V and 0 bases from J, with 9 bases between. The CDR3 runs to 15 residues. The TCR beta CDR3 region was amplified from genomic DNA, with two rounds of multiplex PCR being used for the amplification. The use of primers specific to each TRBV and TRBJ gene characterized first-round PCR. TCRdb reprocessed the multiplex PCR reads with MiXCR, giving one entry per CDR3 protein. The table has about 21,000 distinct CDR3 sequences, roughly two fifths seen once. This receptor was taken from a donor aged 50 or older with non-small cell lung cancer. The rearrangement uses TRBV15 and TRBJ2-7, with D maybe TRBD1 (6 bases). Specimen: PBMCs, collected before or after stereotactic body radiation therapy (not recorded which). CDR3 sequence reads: CATSRDQGSSYEQYF. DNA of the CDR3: TGTGCCACCAGCAGAGATCAGGGGAGCTCCTACGAGCAGTACTTC. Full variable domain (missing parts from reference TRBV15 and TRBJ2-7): DAMVIQNPRYQVTQFGKPVTLSCSQTLNHNVMYWYQQKSSQAPKLLFHYYDKDFNNEADTPDNFQSRRPNTSFCFLDIRSPGLGDTAMYLCATSRDQGSSYEQYFGPGTRLTVT.